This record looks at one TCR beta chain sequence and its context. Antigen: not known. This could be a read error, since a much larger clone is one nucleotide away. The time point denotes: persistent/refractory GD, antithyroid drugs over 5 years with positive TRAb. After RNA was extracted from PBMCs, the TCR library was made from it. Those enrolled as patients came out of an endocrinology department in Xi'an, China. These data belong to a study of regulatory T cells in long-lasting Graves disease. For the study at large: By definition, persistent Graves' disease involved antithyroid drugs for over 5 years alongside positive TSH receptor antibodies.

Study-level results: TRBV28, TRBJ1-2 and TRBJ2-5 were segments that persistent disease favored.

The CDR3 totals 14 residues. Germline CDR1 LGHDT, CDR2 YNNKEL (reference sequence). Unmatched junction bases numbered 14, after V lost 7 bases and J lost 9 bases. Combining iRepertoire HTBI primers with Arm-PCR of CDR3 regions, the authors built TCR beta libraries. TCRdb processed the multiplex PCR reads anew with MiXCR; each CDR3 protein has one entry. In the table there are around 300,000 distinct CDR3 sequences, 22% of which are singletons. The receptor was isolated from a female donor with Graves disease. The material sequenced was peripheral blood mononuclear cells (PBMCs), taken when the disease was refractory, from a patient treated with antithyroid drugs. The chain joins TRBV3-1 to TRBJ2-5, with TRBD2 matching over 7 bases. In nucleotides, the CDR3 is TGTGCCAGCACCTCCACGCGGGAGTGGGAGGCCCAGTACTTC. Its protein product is CASTSTREWEAQYF.